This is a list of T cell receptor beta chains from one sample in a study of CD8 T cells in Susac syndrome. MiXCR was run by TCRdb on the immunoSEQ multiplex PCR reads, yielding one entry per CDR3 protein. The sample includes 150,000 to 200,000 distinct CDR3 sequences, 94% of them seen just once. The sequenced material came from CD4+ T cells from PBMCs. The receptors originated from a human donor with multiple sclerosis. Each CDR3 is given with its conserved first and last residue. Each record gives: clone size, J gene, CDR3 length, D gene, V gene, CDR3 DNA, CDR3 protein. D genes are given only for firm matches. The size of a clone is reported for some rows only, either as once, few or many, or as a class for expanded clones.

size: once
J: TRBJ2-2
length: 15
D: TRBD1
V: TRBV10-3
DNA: TGTGCCATCACCACGGGACAGGGGGGGACCGGGGAGCTGTTTTTT
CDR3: CAITTGQGGTGELFF

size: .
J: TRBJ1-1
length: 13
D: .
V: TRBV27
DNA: TGTGCCAGCAGTCCGTGGGTGAACACTGAAGCTTTCTTT
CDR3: CASSPWVNTEAFF

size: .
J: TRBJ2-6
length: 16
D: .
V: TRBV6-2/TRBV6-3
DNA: TGTGCCAGCAGTTACGTCACCAAATCTGGGGCCAACGTCCTGACTTTC
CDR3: CASSYVTKSGANVLTF

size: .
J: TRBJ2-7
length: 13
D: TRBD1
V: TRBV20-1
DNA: TGCAGTGCTCCGGGACAGAGACATACCGAGCAGTACTTC
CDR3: CSAPGQRHTEQYF

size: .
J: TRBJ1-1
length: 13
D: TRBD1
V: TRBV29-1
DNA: TGCAGCGGGCACGGACAGGCGGTCACTGAAGCTTTCTTT
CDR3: CSGHGQAVTEAFF

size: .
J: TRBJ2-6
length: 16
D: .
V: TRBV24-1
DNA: TGTGCCACCAGTGATTCGCAGGGCTCTGGGGCCAACGTCCTGACTTTC
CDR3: CATSDSQGSGANVLTF

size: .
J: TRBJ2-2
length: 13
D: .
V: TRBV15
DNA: TGTGCCACCAGCAGTGTGGTCACCAGGGAGCTGTTTTTT
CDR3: CATSSVVTRELFF

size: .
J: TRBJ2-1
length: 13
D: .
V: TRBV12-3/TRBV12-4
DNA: TGTGCCAGCACCCCCGTGGGCGGACCACATCCCTTCTTC
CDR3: CASTPVGGPHPFF

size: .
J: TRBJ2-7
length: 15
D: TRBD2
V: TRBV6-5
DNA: TGTGCCAGCAGTTACTCACCAGCGGGAGTAAACGAGCAGTACTTC
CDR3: CASSYSPAGVNEQYF

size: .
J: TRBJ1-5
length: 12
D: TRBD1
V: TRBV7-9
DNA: TGTGCCAGCAGCCGGGACAGCCAGCCCCAGCATTTT
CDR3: CASSRDSQPQHF

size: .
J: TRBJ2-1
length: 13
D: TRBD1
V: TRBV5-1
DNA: TGCGCCAGCAGTCGGGACAGCTACAATGAGCAGTTCTTC
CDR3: CASSRDSYNEQFF

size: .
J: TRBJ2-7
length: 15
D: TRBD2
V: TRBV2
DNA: TGTGCCAGCACCATCTCTAGCGGGAGCTCCTACGAGCAGTACTTC
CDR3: CASTISSGSSYEQYF

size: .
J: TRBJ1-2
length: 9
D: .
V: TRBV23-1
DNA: TGCGCCAGCGGGCCGAGCACAACCTTC
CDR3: CASGPSTTF

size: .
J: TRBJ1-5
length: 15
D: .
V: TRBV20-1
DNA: TGCAGTGCTAGAGACCACGGGACTCATGGGCAGCCCCAGCATTTT
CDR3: CSARDHGTHGQPQHF

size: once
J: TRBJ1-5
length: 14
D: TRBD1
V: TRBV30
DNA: TGTGCCTGGAGCGGTAGGGGGCCTGATCAGCCCCAGCATTTT
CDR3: CAWSGRGPDQPQHF

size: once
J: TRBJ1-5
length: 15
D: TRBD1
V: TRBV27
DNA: TGTGCCAGCAGTGACCTGGGCAGGGGGCGTCAGCCCCAGCATTTT
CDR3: CASSDLGRGRQPQHF

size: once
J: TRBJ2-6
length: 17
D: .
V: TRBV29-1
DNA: TGCAGCGTGACCGGCACCGGAGGACCCTCTGGGGCCAACGTCCTGACTTTC
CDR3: CSVTGTGGPSGANVLTF